This T cell receptor beta chain is from a study of beta chain features in type 1 diabetes. The investigators reverse transcribed all of the isolated RNA, so they sequenced expressed TCRB transcripts. The repertoire was sequenced with immunoSEQ multiplex PCR; TCRdb's copy has only in-frame clones and lacks some. The sample holds under 90,000 clones, approximately 32% seen once. A single count supports this clone. Sequencing was performed on stem cell memory CD4+ T cells from blood. The source is a woman in her late teens or twenties in good health.

This CDR3 is CAGSADLSQAGYTF. For the CDR3, the DNA is TGTGCCGGGAGCGCGGATTTGTCCCAAGCTGGCTACACCTTC. The chain recombines TRBV19 with TRBJ1-2, with D unclear. Germline values: CDR1 LNHDA, CDR2 SQIVND (reference sequence). The V end was cut by 11 bases, the J end by 7 bases, with 23 bases between. The length of the CDR3 is 14 residues.